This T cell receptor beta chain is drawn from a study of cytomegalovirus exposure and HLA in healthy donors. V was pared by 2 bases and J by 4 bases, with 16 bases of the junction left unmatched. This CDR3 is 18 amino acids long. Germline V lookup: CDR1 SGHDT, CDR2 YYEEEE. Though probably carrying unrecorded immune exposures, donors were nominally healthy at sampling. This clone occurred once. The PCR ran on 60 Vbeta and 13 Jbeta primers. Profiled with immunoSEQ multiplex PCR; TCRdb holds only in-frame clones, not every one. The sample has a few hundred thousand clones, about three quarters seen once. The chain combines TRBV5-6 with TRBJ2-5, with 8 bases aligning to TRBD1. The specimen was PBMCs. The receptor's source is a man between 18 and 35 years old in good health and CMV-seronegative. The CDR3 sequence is CASSFSEVWTGLLETQYF. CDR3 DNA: TGTGCCAGCAGCTTTTCTGAGGTCTGGACAGGGTTACTAGAGACCCAGTACTTC.